A selection of T cell receptor beta chains follows, all from one sample in a study of blood T cell repertoires in COVID-19. Produced via immunoSEQ multiplex PCR; TCRdb's table is partial and in-frame only. The table records about 230,000 clones, over 70% of them present only once. What was sequenced was PBMCs or T cells enriched from blood (not recorded which). These receptors were taken from a woman in her thirties who had been exposed to COVID-19. Each CDR3 is given with its conserved first and last residue.

TRBV2	TRBJ2-7	CASRKEGGGPYEQYF
TRBV4-1	TRBJ2-7	CASSQPGQGDSEQYF
TRBV19	TRBJ1-1	CASSIWGRGTEAFF
TRBV7-2	TRBJ2-1	CASSLDGLRAEQFF
TRBV6-5	TRBJ1-1	CASRPRQGNTEAFF
TRBV7-9	TRBJ1-3	CASSLVTESGNTIYF
TRBV28	TRBJ1-5	CASSFGSGGGQPQHF
TRBV7-2	TRBJ2-7	CASSLTSGTSYEQYF
TRBV5-1	TRBJ2-2	CASRLAGGGTGELFF
TRBV29-1	TRBJ2-7	CSVEDRSRRRFEQYF
TRBV27	TRBJ2-2	CASSWGHTGELFF
TRBV11-2	TRBJ2-7	CASSPQTGPRQYF
TRBV5-6	TRBJ2-7	CASSLFIGGGTTGEQYF
TRBV5-5	TRBJ2-7	CASSPPGQIEQYF
TRBV24-1	TRBJ2-7	CATSDLLLAEQYF
TRBV25-1	TRBJ1-2	CASSKSGGWGLSYTF
TRBV4-1	TRBJ2-1	CASSQDLNEQFF
TRBV28	TRBJ1-5	CASMTFAKSNQPQHF
TRBV14	TRBJ2-2	CASSPGNTGELFF
TRBV6-6	TRBJ1-1	CASSPSDREAFF
TRBV5-4	TRBJ2-1	CASSLEGQASEQFF
TRBV25-1	TRBJ2-3	CASSAENTDTQYF
TRBV5-1	TRBJ1-6	CASSLVGQGDSPLHF
TRBV6-2/TRBV6-3	TRBJ2-7	CASSRWTSPDEQYF
TRBV30	TRBJ1-5	CAWSRGYNQPQHF
TRBV9	TRBJ1-6	CASSANSDSPLHF
TRBV2	TRBJ2-7	CASSDNEGQGYEQYF
TRBV12-5	TRBJ1-5	CASGLAQAYSNQPQHF
TRBV7-9	TRBJ2-3	CASSFSGTGESDTQYF
TRBV4-2	TRBJ2-7	CASSQVAGGYDYEQYF
TRBV27	TRBJ2-1	CASSFAYHNEQFF
TRBV9	TRBJ1-6	CASSVGETPYNSPLHF
TRBV4-2	TRBJ1-6	CASSQDRVYNSPLHF
TRBV6-1	TRBJ1-2	CASSETGTASGYTF
TRBV5-6	TRBJ1-1	CASSLYPRGIGAEAFF
TRBV5-5	TRBJ2-3	CASSLVVTSGIMRNTQYF
TRBV13	TRBJ2-7	CASSLKVGLAGFEQYF
TRBV9	TRBJ2-5	CASSVAGETQYF
TRBV3-1/TRBV3-2	TRBJ2-2	CASSQERQGGPGELFF
TRBV5-4	TRBJ2-2	CASSSLGLAGPGELFF
TRBV5-1	TRBJ1-1	CASSPQWANTEAFF
TRBV19	TRBJ1-5	CASSIGLRRNNQPQHF
TRBV3-1/TRBV3-2	TRBJ2-3	CASSPSGSTDTQYF
TRBV19	TRBJ1-2	CASNSGGSIYGYTF
TRBV5-1	TRBJ2-1	CASSLDRPYYNEQFF
TRBV18	TRBJ2-4	CASSPKDKPSFQYF